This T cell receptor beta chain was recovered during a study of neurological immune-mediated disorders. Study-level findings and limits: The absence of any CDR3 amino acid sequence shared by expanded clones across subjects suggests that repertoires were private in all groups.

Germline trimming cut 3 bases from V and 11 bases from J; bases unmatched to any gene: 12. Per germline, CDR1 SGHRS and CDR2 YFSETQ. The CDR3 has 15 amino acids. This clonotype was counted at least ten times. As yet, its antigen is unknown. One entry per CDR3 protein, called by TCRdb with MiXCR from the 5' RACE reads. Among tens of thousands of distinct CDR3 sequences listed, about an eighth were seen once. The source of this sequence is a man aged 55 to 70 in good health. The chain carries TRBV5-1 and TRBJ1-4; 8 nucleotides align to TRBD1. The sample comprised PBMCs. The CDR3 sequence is CASSSADRGGDKLFF. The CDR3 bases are TGCGCCAGCAGCTCCGCCGACAGGGGAGGGGATAAACTGTTTTTT. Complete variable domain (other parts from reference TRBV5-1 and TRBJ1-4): KAGVTQTPRYLIKTRGQQVTLSCSPISGHRSVSWYQQTPGQGLQFLFEYFSETQRNKGNFPGRFSGRQFSNSRSEMNVSTLELGDSALYLCASSSADRGGDKLFFGSGTQLSVL.